Each of the 16 T cell receptor beta chains below was sequenced from the same sample in a study of response to subunit inactivated influenza vaccine. MiXCR was run by TCRdb on the RT-PCR reads, yielding one entry per CDR3 protein. The sample contains about 700,000 distinct CDR3 sequences, roughly 13% of which appear only once. The sequenced sample was PBMCs from blood, obtained around 15 days before vaccination. These receptors all come from a man aged 50 to 59 who received an inactivated influenza vaccine.

The J gene is TRBJ2-1, the V gene TRBV7-6; 12 nucleotides align to TRBD2. The germline V gene has CDR1 SGHVS and CDR2 FNYEAQ. This CDR3 has 15 amino acids. The ends lost 6 bases at V and 7 bases at J; junction bases unmatched: 7. As DNA, the CDR3 is TGTGCCAGCAGTTCTAGCGGGAGGGCCGCAAATGAGCAGTTCTTC. Its translation: CASSSSGRAANEQFF.

This sequence joins TRBV20-1 and TRBJ2-5, with 13 bases lining up with TRBD2. The CDR3 loop spans 18 amino acids. Germline CDR1 is DFQATT and CDR2 is SNEGSKA (reference sequence). With V trimmed by 0 bases and J by 5 bases, 12 bases remained unmatched. CDR3 nucleotides: TGCAGTGCTAGAGATATAGGACTAGCGGGAGAGAAGGTGGAGACCCAGTACTTC. It yields the protein CSARDIGLAGEKVETQYF.

This clonotype has just a few counts. The chain links TRBV4-3 to TRBJ2-7, with D hard to call. Germline V gives CDR1 LGHNA, CDR2 YSLEER. This CDR3 has 14 residues. V was clipped by 3 bases and J by 2 bases, with 11 bases between them. CDR3 bases: TGCGCCAGCAGCCAGAATTTACGGACCTACGAGCAGTACTTC. Its protein is CASSQNLRTYEQYF.

This chain connects TRBV7-8 to TRBJ2-3, with TRBD2 matching over 8 bases. Germline CDR1 is SGHVS and CDR2 is FQNEAQ. Germline trimming cut 7 bases from V and 2 bases from J; bases unmatched to any gene: 17. This CDR3 is 18 amino acids long. DNA for the CDR3: TGTGCCAGCACCCGTTGGGGCGGGAGGTCCCCTGTCACAGATACGCAGTATTTT. Its translation is CASTRWGGRSPVTDTQYF.

The chain employs TRBV12-3 or TRBV12-4 and TRBJ2-7; D not resolved. Trimming left V 3 bases short and J 1 base short, with 7 bases between. This CDR3 has 13 residues. CDR3 sequence reads: CASSLSPSYEQYF. The CDR3, as DNA: TGTGCCAGCAGTTTGAGTCCGTCCTACGAGCAGTACTTC.

This chain connects TRBV3-1 to TRBJ1-2; no clear D. V was clipped by 0 bases and J by 7 bases, with 15 bases between them. Germline V gene lookup returns CDR1 LGHDT and CDR2 YNNKEL (reference sequence). This CDR3 spans 15 amino acids. The CDR3 nucleotides are TGTGCCAGCAGCCAAGATCACCTAACCCTACGTGGCTACACCTTC. Translating gives CASSQDHLTLRGYTF.

This clonotype has just a few counts. The V and J genes are TRBV29-1 and TRBJ1-3; 9 positions agree with TRBD1. The CDR3 is 13 amino acids. Per germline, CDR1 SQVTM and CDR2 ANQGSEA. The J segment lost 1 base and the V segment lost 6 bases, leaving 1 base of the junction unmatched. The CDR3 sequence: CSVQGASGNTIYF. The CDR3 DNA reads TGCAGCGTACAGGGGGCATCTGGAAACACCATATATTTT.

This clonotype has just a few counts. A read error may explain this, as a much larger clone is one base away. The genes are TRBV11-2 and TRBJ2-7; weak D call: TRBD1 (6 bases). This CDR3 region has 14 residues. V lost 5 bases, J lost 4 bases, and 15 bases lay in between. Germline assignment: CDR1 SGHAT and CDR2 FQNNGV. In nucleotides, the CDR3 is TGTGCCAGCAGCGAACCGGGACACCCATACGAGCAGTACTTC. Its translation is CASSEPGHPYEQYF.

This clonotype came up a few times. The chain employs TRBV6-5 and TRBJ2-2; TRBD2 might be the D (5 bases). The CDR3 contains 14 residues. Trimming took off 0 bases at V and 7 bases at J, with 9 bases between the two ends. Germline V lookup: CDR1 MNHEY, CDR2 SVGAGI. The CDR3: CASSYSAGDGELFF. CDR3 bases: TGTGCCAGCAGTTACTCCGCGGGCGACGGGGAGCTGTTTTTT.

This clonotype has only a few counts. The rearrangement uses TRBV4-1 and TRBJ2-7; possible D gene TRBD2, 5 bases. V was cut by 2 bases and J by 3 bases, with 11 bases left in between. Germline V gene lookup returns CDR1 MGHRA and CDR2 YSYEKL. The CDR3 contains 14 residues. As DNA, the CDR3 is TGCGCCAGCAGCCAATCCGGAGGTTTCTACGAGCAGTACTTC. Residues: CASSQSGGFYEQYF.

This clonotype occurred a few times. The chain couples TRBV27 to TRBJ2-5; D not certain. V lost 7 bases to trimming and J lost 7 bases, with 10 bases between them. CDR1 and CDR2 from the germline V gene are MNHEY and SMNVEV (reference sequence). The length of the CDR3 is 11 residues. The CDR3 DNA reads as TGTGCCAGCACCTCGTACGGGACCCAGTACTTC. This codes for CASTSYGTQYF.

This clonotype appeared a few times. The V gene is TRBV28, the J gene TRBJ2-3; TRBD1 or TRBD2 may be the D gene (5 bases each). CDR1 is MDHEN, CDR2 SYDVKM, per germline. The germline V and J ends were trimmed by 1 base and 1 base, with 12 bases remaining between them. The CDR3 runs 16 residues. This CDR3 is CASSLSGAYGTDTQYF. CDR3 coding DNA: TGTGCCAGCAGTTTATCCGGGGCGTATGGCACAGATACGCAGTATTTT.

Only a few counts were recorded for this clonotype. The chain links TRBV12-3 or TRBV12-4 to TRBJ2-3; D is possibly TRBD1 (5 bases). This CDR3 spans 16 amino acids. Trimming removed 1 base from V and 3 bases from J, with 14 bases in between. Written as DNA, the CDR3 is TGTGCCAGCAGTTTAGGCTGGGGCAGGAGAACAGATACGCAGTATTTT. Its translation is CASSLGWGRRTDTQYF.

This clonotype was detected ten times or more. This rearrangement joins TRBV12-3 or TRBV12-4 to TRBJ1-2; 10 bases agree with TRBD1. This CDR3 contains 14 residues. V shed 6 bases, J shed 4 bases, and the junction held 5 bases outside the gene matches. The CDR3 is CASRDRGAGYGYTF. Here the CDR3 DNA reads TGTGCCAGCAGGGACAGGGGGGCGGGCTATGGCTACACCTTC.

The genes are TRBV5-1 and TRBJ2-7, with 7 bases lining up with TRBD1. Germline-derived CDR1 and CDR2 are SGHRS and YFSETQ. The CDR3 has 15 residues. The V and J ends lost 2 bases and 4 bases, in that order; junction bases with no gene match: 9. The CDR3 coding sequence is TGCGCCAGCAGCTTAGGAGCCGGGACAGTTTACGAGCAGTACTTC. Translated, it gives CASSLGAGTVYEQYF.

V usage is TRBV5-1 and J usage is TRBJ2-1; a weak D match, TRBD1 (6 bases). The V end lost 3 bases, the J end lost 9 bases, and 19 bases lay between the germline ends. The CDR3 is made up of 15 amino acids. Germline V gene data show CDR1 as SGHRS and CDR2 as YFSETQ. The DNA for the CDR3 is TGCGCCAGCAGCTATTTGGACAGAGCCTTAAGTGAGCAGTTCTTC. It specifies CASSYLDRALSEQFF.